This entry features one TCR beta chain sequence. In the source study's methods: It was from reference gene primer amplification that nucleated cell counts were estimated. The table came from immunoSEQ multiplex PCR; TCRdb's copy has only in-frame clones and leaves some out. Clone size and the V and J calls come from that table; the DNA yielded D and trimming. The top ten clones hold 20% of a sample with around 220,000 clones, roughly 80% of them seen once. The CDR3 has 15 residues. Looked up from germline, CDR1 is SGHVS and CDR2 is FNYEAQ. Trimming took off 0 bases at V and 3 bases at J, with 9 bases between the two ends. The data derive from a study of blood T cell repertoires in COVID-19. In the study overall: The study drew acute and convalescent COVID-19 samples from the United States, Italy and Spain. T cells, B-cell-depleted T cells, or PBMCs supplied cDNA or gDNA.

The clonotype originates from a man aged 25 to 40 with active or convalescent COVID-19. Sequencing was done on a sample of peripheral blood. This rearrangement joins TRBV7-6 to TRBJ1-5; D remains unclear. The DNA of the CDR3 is TGTGCCAGCAGCTTAGCATTCGGGGACAATCAGCCCCAGCATTTT. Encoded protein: CASSLAFGDNQPQHF. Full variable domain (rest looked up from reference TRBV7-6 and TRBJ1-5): GAGVSQSPRYKVTKRGQDVALRCDPISGHVSLYWYRQALGQGPEFLTYFNYEAQQDKSGLPNDRFSAERPEGSISTLTIQRTEQRDSAMYRCASSLAFGDNQPQHFGDGTRLSIL.